The source of this T cell receptor beta chain is a study of blood T cell repertoires in COVID-19. In its sample, this clone was seen once. Germline V gene sequence: CDR1 MNHNS, CDR2 SASEGT. V lost 1 base to trimming and J lost 2 bases, with 8 bases between them. This CDR3 has 15 residues. Authors' data handling: Amplification of reference gene primers provided the estimated nucleated cell counts. Repertoires were generated with immunoSEQ multiplex PCR, while TCRdb's copy carries only in-frame clones and drops some. V and J calls and clone size are copied from that table; D and trimming were computed from the DNA. The table lists roughly 60,000 clones, roughly 88% of them singletons.

The chain is built from TRBV6-1 and TRBJ1-4; D not resolved. Material: peripheral blood. This sequence was found in a woman in her sixties with acute or convalescent COVID-19. The CDR3 nucleotides read TGTGCCAGCAGTGAAGGAGGAGTTACTAATGAAAAACTGTTTTTT. Protein product: CASSEGGVTNEKLFF.